This TCR beta chain was identified in a study of a mutant IDH1 vaccine in newly diagnosed glioma. Study at large: The sex distribution of treated patients was roughly 62% male and about 40% female, with a mean age of roughly 40 years. Earlier treatment was radiotherapy, temozolomide, or both, with most getting both. Study-level results: Apparently, pseudoprogression bore no relation to changes among the top peripheral T cell clonotypes. Altogether, around 93% of patients exhibited vaccine-induced immune responses.

Some clones are missing from TCRdb's copy, which holds only in-frame ones; the method was immunoSEQ multiplex PCR. The table has 60,000 to 75,000 clones, 60% to 85% seen once. On this clone itself: What it binds is unknown.

Time point indicated: baseline, week 1 (first vaccination visit). The treatment denotes: pre-vaccination baseline after standard-of-care therapy. The CDR3 is 17 residues long. Trimming cost V 0 bases and J 4 bases; bases outside gene matches: 10. Germline V gene data show CDR1 as SGDLS and CDR2 as YYNGEE. This clonotype was obtained from a man aged 50-60 years with glioma. The sample was PBMCs, taken from a glioma patient treated with radiotherapy, temozolomide or both. The chain combines TRBV9 with TRBJ1-2; 9 bases agree with TRBD1. The CDR3 nucleotides are TGTGCCAGCAGCGTAGCCGATTGGGGACAGGGCCGCTATGGCTACACCTTC. This gives the protein CASSVADWGQGRYGYTF.